The 18 T cell receptor beta chains presented below share a single source sample, sequenced in a study of shared clonotypes between healthy human individuals. Selected positively for CCR7 and CD45RO-negative, naive CD8 cells excluded terminally differentiated effector memory CD45RA+ cells. The method was immunoSEQ multiplex PCR; TCRdb's version includes in-frame clones alone and lacks a portion of them. Counted here are 2 million to 2.5 million clones, approximately 94% occurring once; the ten biggest clones make up 0.9% to 1.3%. Sample: naive CD8+ T cells sorted from blood. Receptors originate from a man younger than 35 in good health.

V usage is TRBV13 and J usage is TRBJ2-7; TRBD2 aligns across 8 bases. The CDR3 extends over 17 amino acids. V dropped 2 bases and J dropped 1; count of bases not matched to a gene: 10. Germline CDR1 PRHDT, CDR2 FYEKMQ (reference sequence). This CDR3 reads CASSLNLAGAASYEQYF. The CDR3 coding sequence is TGTGCCAGCAGCTTAAATCTAGCGGGTGCCGCATCCTACGAGCAGTACTTC.

This CDR3 reads CASSVEGGHPNEQFF. In DNA, the CDR3 is TGTGCCAGCAGCGTAGAGGGGGGACACCCCAATGAGCAGTTCTTC. The V and J genes are TRBV9 and TRBJ2-1, with D possibly being TRBD1 or TRBD2 (6 bases each). Germline-derived CDR1 and CDR2 are SGDLS and YYNGEE. The CDR3 runs 15 residues. Trimming shortened V by 0 bases and J by 6 bases, and 13 bases separated the two germline ends.

The chain joins TRBV5-1 to TRBJ2-2, with D maybe TRBD1 (6 bases). V lost 0 bases to trimming and J lost 5 bases, with 8 bases between them. The CDR3 contains 14 residues. The germline V gene encodes CDR1 SGHRS and CDR2 YFSETQ. The CDR3 spells CASSLAGQTGELFF. CDR3 sequence (DNA): TGCGCCAGCAGCTTGGCCGGACAGACCGGGGAGCTGTTTTTT.

The genes are TRBV2 and TRBJ2-1, with 8 bases fitting TRBD1. The germline CDR1 and CDR2 sequences are SNHLY and FYNNEI. The V and J ends lost 7 bases and 3 bases, in that order; junction bases with no gene match: 8. CDR3 length equals 15 residues. CDR3 in amino acids: CASMPDRDLYNEQFF. The CDR3, as DNA: TGTGCCAGCATGCCGGACAGGGACCTCTACAATGAGCAGTTCTTC.

This clone was observed a single time. The chain uses TRBV7-9 and TRBJ2-3; D is unclear. The length of the CDR3 is 13 residues. Germline loops: CDR1 SEHNR, CDR2 FQNEAQ (reference sequence). V was clipped by 4 bases and J by 6 bases, with 11 bases between them. The CDR3 spells CASSSSPVDTQYF. The CDR3 DNA follows: TGTGCCAGCAGCTCATCGCCTGTTGATACGCAGTATTTT.

The DNA for the CDR3 is TGTGCCAGCAGCTTGCAAGGGGATGAAAAACTGTTTTTT. It encodes CASSLQGDEKLFF. The V call is TRBV13, the J call TRBJ1-4; D possibly corresponds to TRBD1 (5 bases). V was trimmed by 3 bases and J by 6 bases, leaving 8 bases between them. Germline CDR1 is PRHDT and CDR2 is FYEKMQ (reference sequence). CDR3 size: 13 residues.

This sequence joins TRBV7-9 and TRBJ2-7, with D uncertain. The CDR3 covers 13 residues. Between the trimmed V and J ends, which lost 3 bases and 5 bases, there was a span of 11 bases. Germline V gives CDR1 SEHNR, CDR2 FQNEAQ (reference sequence). CDR3 bases: TGTGCCAGCAGCTTGTCGGCTGCGGACGAGCAGTACTTC. Protein product: CASSLSAADEQYF.

This clone was seen just once. The V gene is TRBV6-6, the J gene TRBJ1-1, with D possibly matching TRBD1 (5 bases). Trimming took off 5 bases at V and 5 bases at J, with 18 bases between the two ends. The CDR3 sequence is 15 residues long. The germline V gene has CDR1 MNHNY and CDR2 SVGAGI (reference sequence). In DNA, the CDR3 is TGTGCCAGCAGTGTCTGGGACCCCCGTAGGACTGAAGCTTTCTTT. Protein: CASSVWDPRRTEAFF.

The rearrangement uses TRBV6-5 and TRBJ2-1, with D possibly matching TRBD2 (6 bases). The CDR3 runs 16 residues. Germline V gene lookup returns CDR1 MNHEY and CDR2 SVGAGI. The V end was cut by 2 bases, the J end by 0 bases, with 11 bases between. The CDR3 nucleotides read TGTGCCAGCAGTTACGAAGGGAGGATCTCCTACAATGAGCAGTTCTTC. This codes for CASSYEGRISYNEQFF.

This chain joins TRBV11-2 and TRBJ2-7; no clear D gene. Deletions cut 1 base from V and 11 bases from J, with 15 bases between. Germline CDR1 and CDR2: SGHAT and FQNNGV. The CDR3 is made up of 13 amino acids. CDR3 loop: CASSLGTAFGEYF. As DNA, the CDR3 is TGTGCCAGCAGCTTAGGTACGGCCTTTGGGGAGTACTTC. Full variable domain (rest looked up from reference TRBV11-2 and TRBJ2-7): EAGVAQSPRYKIIEKRQSVAFWCNPISGHATLYWYQQILGQGPKLLIQFQNNGVVDDSQLPKDRFSAERLKGVDSTLKIQPAKLEDSAVYLCASSLGTAFGEYFGPGTRLTVT.

This clone was counted a single time. This rearrangement joins TRBV27 to TRBJ2-1; D is perhaps TRBD1 (5 bases). The germline CDR1 and CDR2 sequences are MNHEY and SMNVEV (reference sequence). Trimming left V 3 bases short and J 6 bases short, with 9 bases between. This CDR3 has 13 amino acids. The DNA of the CDR3 is TGTGCCAGCAGTTTCGCAGGGTCCAATGAGCAGTTCTTC. Translation gives CASSFAGSNEQFF.

The chain uses TRBV10-3 and TRBJ2-7, with TRBD1 matching over 9 bases. In germline, CDR1 is ENHRY, CDR2 SYGVKD. The CDR3 runs to 15 residues. V lost 2 bases, J lost 2 bases, and 4 bases stayed unmatched. CDR3 in amino acids: CAISEGTGKTYEQYF. The CDR3 DNA reads TGTGCCATCAGTGAGGGGACAGGGAAGACCTACGAGCAGTACTTC.

The V and J genes are TRBV7-6 and TRBJ2-1, with D possibly TRBD2 on 7 matching bases. Trimming shortened V by 2 bases and J by 8 bases, and 13 bases separated the two germline ends. Per germline, CDR1 SGHVS and CDR2 FNYEAQ. This CDR3 comprises 14 residues. CDR3 DNA sequence: TGTGCCAGCAGCTTAACGGGGGGCTCGGATGAGCAGTTCTTC. Protein product: CASSLTGGSDEQFF. The variable domain in full, completed from reference TRBV7-6 and TRBJ2-1, reads GAGVSQSPRYKVTKRGQDVALRCDPISGHVSLYWYRQALGQGPEFLTYFNYEAQQDKSGLPNDRFSAERPEGSISTLTIQRTEQRDSAMYRCASSLTGGSDEQFFGPGTRLTVL.

With regard to this clone: Other DNA sequences of this sample code for an identical CDR3. The chain uses TRBV5-6 and TRBJ1-1; D is ambiguous. Germline loops: CDR1 SGHDT, CDR2 YYEEEE. V was cut by 4 bases and J by 5 bases, with 6 bases left in between. The CDR3 extends over 11 amino acids. The CDR3 region has the DNA TGTGCCAGCAGCAGAGCTACTGAAGCTTTCTTT. This translates into CASSRATEAFF.

The rearrangement joins TRBV4-1 to TRBJ1-6; perhaps TRBD1 as D (5 bases). The CDR3 loop spans 14 amino acids. CDR1 and CDR2 (germline): MGHRA, YSYEKL. V lost 2 bases and J lost 7, with 9 bases in between. The CDR3 sequence: CASSQWDGNSPLHF. In nucleotides, the CDR3 is TGCGCCAGCAGCCAATGGGACGGAAATTCACCCCTCCACTTT.

The gene calls are TRBV19 and TRBJ2-7; D is ambiguous. Trimming left V 5 bases short and J 3 bases short, with 14 bases between. The CDR3 totals 14 residues. Germline-derived CDR1 and CDR2 are LNHDA and SQIVND (reference sequence). The DNA of the CDR3 is TGTGCCAGTAGTCCGGACCATCGCGGCTACGAGCAGTACTTC. It specifies CASSPDHRGYEQYF.

The chain recombines TRBV2 with TRBJ2-3; D is perhaps TRBD2 (6 bases). The germline V and J ends were trimmed by 3 bases and 4 bases, with 14 bases remaining between them. There are 15 residues in the CDR3. Germline V gene sequence: CDR1 SNHLY, CDR2 FYNNEI. CDR3 sequence reads: CASSDATWEADTQYF. CDR3 nucleotide sequence: TGTGCCAGCAGTGACGCCACATGGGAGGCAGATACGCAGTATTTT. Full variable domain (missing parts from reference TRBV2 and TRBJ2-3): EPEVTQTPSHQVTQMGQEVILRCVPISNHLYFYWYRQILGQKVEFLVSFYNNEISEKSEIFDDQFSVERPDGSNFTLKIRSTKLEDSAMYFCASSDATWEADTQYFGPGTRLTVL.

CDR3 in DNA: TGTGCCAGCAGTGAAGACCGGGGGCATAGGAACACTGAAGCTTTCTTT. This codes for CASSEDRGHRNTEAFF. The rearrangement uses TRBV6-1 and TRBJ1-1, with D perhaps matching TRBD1 (6 bases). The CDR3 consists of 16 residues. CDR1 MNHNS and CDR2 SASEGT come from the germline V gene. The V end was cut by 1 base, the J end by 1 base, with 13 bases between.